Shown below are 22 T cell receptor beta chains from a single sample sequenced in a study of tumor-infiltrating lymphocytes in primary liver carcinoma. Starting material of 500 ng total RNA yielded TCR beta cDNA via a constant-region primer. Sequencing libraries for TCR beta derived from three nested multiplex PCR rounds that used slightly modified ARM-PCR. Investigators reported that the first two PCR rounds, at 10 cycles each, used TRBV1-TRBV30 forward primers with a C-beta reverse primer. One entry per CDR3 protein, called by TCRdb with MiXCR from the multiplex PCR reads. The table lists 300,000 to 400,000 distinct CDR3 sequences, less than 65% of them singletons. For blood RNA, unsorted whole blood served as the source, and germline DNA was extracted too. The sequenced material came from peripheral blood. The source of these receptors is a man in his forties with primary liver carcinoma and hepatitis B virus infection.

A word on this clonotype: A much more abundant neighbour one base away suggests this may be a read error. The chain combines TRBV4-1 with TRBJ2-7; D remains unclear. The CDR3 length is 13 residues. Germline CDR1 reads MGHRA; CDR2 reads YSYEKL. The V end was cut by 6 bases, the J end by 6 bases, with 15 bases between. For the CDR3, the DNA is TGCGCCAGCAGGCACGCTGGGGTGGGCGAGCAGTACTTC. Protein sequence: CASRHAGVGEQYF.

The chain is built from TRBV11-2 and TRBJ2-7, with D maybe TRBD1 (6 bases). The J call may be wrong; the DNA end is better matched by TRBJ2-1. The length of the CDR3 is 12 residues. Looked up from germline, CDR1 is SGHAT and CDR2 is FQNNGV. CDR3 in amino acids: CASRLGGYEQFF. CDR3 coding DNA: TGTGCCAGCAGGCTAGGGGGATACGAGCAGTTCTTC.

The chain couples TRBV11-2 to TRBJ1-2, with a tentative D call TRBD1 (5 bases). Germline lookup yields CDR1 SGHAT and CDR2 FQNNGV. Trimming removed 6 bases from V and 4 bases from J, with 21 bases in between. There are 16 residues in the CDR3. CDR3 residues: CASSLRRGAQIYGYTF. CDR3 coding DNA: TGTGCCAGCAGTTTGAGGAGGGGTGCCCAGATCTATGGCTACACCTTC.

V is TRBV5-6 and J is TRBJ2-2, with D possibly being TRBD2 (7 bases). The V and J ends lost 7 bases and 2 bases respectively, with 24 bases between them. The CDR3 spans 18 residues. Germline assignment: CDR1 SGHDT and CDR2 YYEEEE. The CDR3 protein is CASGRGLAVPGNTGELFF. The CDR3 nucleotides are TGTGCCAGCGGCCGGGGGCTAGCGGTACCAGGAAACACCGGGGAGCTGTTTTTT.

On this clonotype: A clone one base away is much larger, so this may be a read error. V and J are TRBV6-6 and TRBJ1-4; TRBD1 is a possible D gene (5 bases). The CDR3 sequence is 13 residues long. Germline V gene lookup returns CDR1 MNHNY and CDR2 SVGAGI (reference sequence). In nucleotides, the CDR3 is TGTGCCTCTACGACAGCCCCTAATGAAAGACTGTTTTTT. The encoded protein is CASTTAPNERLFF.

With regard to this clonotype: A read error may produce the germline difference seen at one junction end. The gene calls are TRBV20-1 and TRBJ2-1, with 9 bases lining up with TRBD1. Germline V gives CDR1 DFQATT, CDR2 SNEGSKA (reference sequence). This CDR3 contains 16 residues. As DNA, the CDR3 is TGCAGTGCTAGAGATTACGGGACAGGGCTTTACAATGAGGAGTTCTTC. This encodes CSARDYGTGLYNEEFF.

Remarks on this clonotype: This could be a read error, since a much larger clone is one nucleotide away. V gene TRBV6-6 combines with J gene TRBJ2-1; D might be TRBD2 (5 bases). The CDR3 contains 14 residues. Germline V lookup: CDR1 MNHNY, CDR2 SVGAGI (reference sequence). CDR3 protein: CASSYGLTNNEQSF. The CDR3, as DNA: TGTGCCAGCAGTTACGGACTTACAAACAATGAGCAGTCCTTC.

In the case of this clonotype: Given a much more abundant clone one base away, this may be a read error. This chain links TRBV28 with TRBJ2-5; D may correspond to TRBD1 or TRBD2 (5 bases each). The CDR3 totals 15 residues. CDR1 MDHEN and CDR2 SYDVKM come from the germline V gene. V lost 10 bases, J lost 4 bases, and 22 bases lay in between. CDR3 region: CANRPPGTDGETQYF. CDR3 DNA: TGTGCCAACAGACCACCGGGGACGGACGGAGAGACCCAGTACTTC.

V usage is TRBV28 and J usage is TRBJ1-2, with a possible D match to TRBD1 (6 bases). This CDR3 comprises 14 residues. CDR1 and CDR2 (germline): MDHEN, SYDVKM. Deletions cut 5 bases from V and 3 bases from J, with 13 bases between. The CDR3 reads CASSRRDIYYGYTF. CDR3 sequence (DNA): TGTGCCAGCAGTCGGAGGGACATCTACTATGGCTACACCTTC.

Of note for this clonotype: As the CDR3 is not closed by the conserved phenylalanine or tryptophan, this likely results from a read error. No DNA is shown, since the ends of the CDR3 on it are uncertain; the CDR3 is the one TCRdb lists. V gene TRBV12-3 or TRBV12-4 combines with J gene TRBJ2-5; TRBD2 was called by the table and not checked on the DNA. Termini included, the CDR3 measures 13 amino acids. The CDR3 spells CASSFLAGETPYL.

To note about this clonotype: Its ends do not fully match the called genes, so a read error is possible. J is TRBJ1-2 and V is TRBV6-5; 10 positions match TRBD1. The CDR3 sequence is 18 residues long. Germline CDR1 reads MNHEY; CDR2 reads SVGAGI. The CDR3 is CASSLLPPGQGPNYGYTF. The CDR3, as DNA: TGTGCCAGTAGTTTACTCCCACCGGGACAGGGGCCGAACTATGGCTACACCTTC.

CDR3 loop: CARSANRAGVTEAFF. The CDR3, as DNA: TGTGCCAGAAGCGCCAACAGGGCTGGGGTGACTGAAGCTTTCTTT. The chain carries TRBV7-9 and TRBJ1-1; perhaps TRBD1 as D (6 bases). The CDR3 spans 15 residues. Germline values: CDR1 SEHNR, CDR2 FQNEAQ (reference sequence). Trimming cost V 9 bases and J 5 bases, with 22 bases left between them.

This clonotype was seen once. A much larger clone lies a single base off, so this may be a read error. The CDR3 DNA is TGTTCCATCAGTGAGGACAGGGACTACGAGCAGTACTTC. Translating gives CSISEDRDYEQYF. The gene calls are TRBV10-3 and TRBJ2-7; TRBD1 agrees at 8 bases. The CDR3 runs to 13 residues. Per the germline V gene, CDR1 is ENHRY and CDR2 is SYGVKD.

Comment on this clonotype: A single base separates this from a much larger clone, so it may be a read error. J is TRBJ2-7 and V is TRBV6-1; 7 positions agree with TRBD2. CDR3 length: 15 amino acids. Germline values: CDR1 MNHNS, CDR2 SASEGT. After removal of 4 bases from V and 2 bases from J, the junction contained 8 bases not matched to a gene. CDR3 protein: CASSGRQGGAYEQYF. CDR3 nucleotides: TGTGCCAGCAGTGGAAGGCAGGGAGGGGCCTACGAGCAGTACTTC.

In the case of this clonotype: One end of the junction varies from germline; a read error may be responsible. The V gene is TRBV5-1, the J gene TRBJ2-1, with D unclear. The germline V gene encodes CDR1 SGHRS and CDR2 YFSETQ. The CDR3 is 14 residues long. CDR3 amino acids: CASSVGVTYNEQVF. As DNA, the CDR3 is TGCGCGAGCAGCGTTGGGGTCACCTACAATGAGCAGGTCTTC.

The rearrangement links TRBV5-6 to TRBJ1-2; 8 nucleotides agree with TRBD1. The CDR3 has 13 residues. Germline trimming cut 6 bases from V and 12 bases from J; bases unmatched to any gene: 13. Germline loops: CDR1 SGHDT, CDR2 YYEEEE. The CDR3 DNA reads as TGTGCCAGCACCGTTCCCGGGACAGGTGTGCACACCTTC. This sequence encodes CASTVPGTGVHTF.

On this clonotype: This clone may be a read error of a much larger clone one base away. V usage is TRBV6-5 and J usage is TRBJ1-6, with D hard to call. CDR3 length: 13 residues. The germline gives CDR1 MNHEY, CDR2 SVGAGI. As DNA, the CDR3 is TGTGCCAACAGTTACATTTCGGATTCACCCCTCCACTTT. It encodes CANSYISDSPLHF.

As concerns this clonotype: A much larger clone lies one base from this, so it may be a read error. The chain combines TRBV4-1 with TRBJ1-2; possible D gene TRBD1, 5 bases. Germline V gene lookup returns CDR1 MGHRA and CDR2 YSYEKL. The length of the CDR3 is 14 residues. The CDR3 here is CTSSLTQGGYGYTF. The DNA of the CDR3 is TGCACCAGCAGCCTAACTCAGGGAGGCTATGGCTACACCTTC.

This clonotype was detected many times. The chain links TRBV6-5 to TRBJ2-7; 8 bases are a match to TRBD2. CDR3 length: 13 amino acids. Germline values: CDR1 MNHEY, CDR2 SVGAGI. V lost 6 bases and J lost 3; bases outside the gene matches: 4. DNA of the CDR3: TGTGCCAGCAGGGGGGCGGGGGGCTACGAGCAGTACTTC. It translates to CASRGAGGYEQYF.

With regard to this clonotype: Sequence at one end of the junction differs from germline and may be a read error. This chain joins TRBV11-2 and TRBJ2-7; unclear D gene. Germline V lookup: CDR1 SGHAT, CDR2 FQNNGV. This CDR3 has 13 amino acids. CDR3 nucleotide sequence: TGTGCCACCAGCTTGACACCCGACGCGGAGCAGTACTTC. This encodes CATSLTPDAEQYF. The variable domain in full, completed from reference TRBV11-2 and TRBJ2-7, reads EAGVAQSPRYKIIEKRQSVAFWCNPISGHATLYWYQQILGQGPKLLIQFQNNGVVDDSQLPKDRFSAERLKGVDSTLKIQPAKLEDSAVYLCATSLTPDAEQYFGPGTRLTVT.

This chain connects TRBV15 to TRBJ2-3; weak D call: TRBD1 (5 bases). Trimming removed 9 bases at V and 1 base at J, with 17 bases between. The CDR3 has 15 residues. Germline V gene sequence: CDR1 LNHNV, CDR2 YYDKDF (reference sequence). The CDR3 coding sequence is TGTGCCACTAAGAGACAGCGAACCGGCACAGATACGCAGTATTTT. Translation: CATKRQRTGTDTQYF.

As for this clonotype: The junction shows a germline mismatch at one end, possibly a read error. The chain has TRBV11-2 and TRBJ2-7; the match to TRBD2 covers 9 bases. This CDR3 region has 15 residues. CDR1 and CDR2 (germline): SGHAT, FQNNGV. The CDR3 coding sequence is TGTACCAGCAGCTTTTTTTTATGTAGCGGGGGAGAGCAGTACTTC. It yields the protein CTSSFFLCSGGEQYF.